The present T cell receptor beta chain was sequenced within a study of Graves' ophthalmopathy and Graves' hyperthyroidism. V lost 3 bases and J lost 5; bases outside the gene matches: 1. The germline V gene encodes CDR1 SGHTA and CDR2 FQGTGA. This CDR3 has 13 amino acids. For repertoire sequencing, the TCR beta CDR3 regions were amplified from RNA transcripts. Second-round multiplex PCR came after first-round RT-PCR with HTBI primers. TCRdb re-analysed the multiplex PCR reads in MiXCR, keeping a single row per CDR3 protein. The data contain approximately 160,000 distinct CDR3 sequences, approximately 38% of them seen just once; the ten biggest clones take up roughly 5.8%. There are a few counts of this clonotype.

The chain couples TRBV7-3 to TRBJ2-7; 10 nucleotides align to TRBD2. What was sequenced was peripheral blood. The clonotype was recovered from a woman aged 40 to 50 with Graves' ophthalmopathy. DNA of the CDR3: TGTGCCAGCAGCTTTCTAGCGGGAGACGAGCAGTACTTC. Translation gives CASSFLAGDEQYF.